This T cell receptor (beta chain) was captured in a study of cytomegalovirus exposure and HLA in healthy donors. Study findings and constraints: A later analysis showed HLA-associated TCR beta chains outstripping equally common others in clonal expansion. In vitro confirmation showed a few CMV-associated chains to be CMV antigen specific.

A note on this clone: The antigen remains unidentified.

The CDR3 is 14 residues long. The germline CDR1 and CDR2 sequences are SGHDN and FVKESK. Trimming stripped 1 base from V and 0 bases from J, with 6 bases between. It was with 60 Vbeta and 13 Jbeta primers that the PCR ran. The table came from immunoSEQ multiplex PCR; TCRdb's copy has only in-frame clones and leaves some out. In the table there are fewer than 110,000 clones, approximately 79% of which are singletons. The TCR comes from a woman in her 40s in good health and CMV-seropositive. This sequence joins TRBV14 and TRBJ1-1; D is unclear. What was sequenced was PBMCs. This CDR3 reads CASSQGPLNTEAFF. The CDR3 DNA reads TGTGCCAGCAGCCAAGGTCCCTTGAACACTGAAGCTTTCTTT.